This T cell receptor (beta chain) was identified in a study of cytomegalovirus exposure and HLA in healthy donors (dated by TCRdb to the late 2010s). A note on the overall study: An earlier analysis of 587 of the donors reported 276 Gb of sequence data and 117 million unique TCR beta sequences obtained from about 179 million T cells. An early release that covered more than 550 HLA-typed donors contained approximately 300 gigabases of sequencing data and tens of millions of unique TCR sequences. Among the roughly 380 genotyped donors, about 83% belonged to the genetic ancestry cluster associated with self-reported Caucasian donors. The aim of the study was to test whether cataloging public T cell receptors could identify signatures of past pathogen exposure. The study profiled the T cell repertoires of approximately 700 subjects by immunosequencing and related them to cytomegalovirus serostatus. In addition to the first cohort of around 670 subjects, a separate validation cohort of 120 different subjects was used. High-throughput TCR immunosequencing, statistical association of individual TCRs with disease status, and machine learning were combined to predict cytomegalovirus infection status. A later analysis re-analyzed previously published TCR beta repertoires from about 730 donors and added high-resolution HLA genotyping to study TCR occurrence patterns. In the later analysis, no new phenotypic data were used to find candidate immune exposures; instead, reliance was placed on TCR beta sequences and their occurrence across donors. In an earlier analysis of 550 to 700 of the donors, high-throughput TCR beta sequencing was used to judge whether each TCR beta V gene segment behaved as functional or pseudogenic. Donor age, sex, ethnicity and CMV serostatus were compiled alongside the repertoire data. Genome-wide SNP genotypes for about 65% of the 666 donors were used in a later genetic analysis, which treated that subset as a discovery cohort. Every repertoire in the discovery cohort had been generated on one and the same sequencing platform. HLA typing included class I and class II loci at four-digit resolution. Typing coverage varied by locus: roughly 629-640 donors for A, B, C, DRB1 and DQB1; about 520 for DQA1; about 570 for DPA1; about 450 for DPB1. Because of strong linkage in the cohort, four or five DR-DQ haplotypes were treated as single units for association and clustering. Among several hundred genotyped donors of the cohort, an average of around 220,000 unique TCR beta nucleotide sequences was sequenced per donor, of which about 19% were non-productive.

A remark on this clone: What antigen it recognizes has not been identified. The sample holds no much larger clone one base away, and base qualities are not on file.

Taken from cysteine to phenylalanine, the CDR3 has 14 residues. This entry keeps only the CDR3 DNA: 42 bases, framed from base 1. Based on the germline V gene, the CDR1 and CDR2 sequences are SNHLY and FYNNEI. Trimmed from V: 3 bases; trimmed from J: 3 bases; junction bases lacking a gene match: 5. Overall study outcomes, separate from this receptor: A further reported finding was that TCR beta sequences accurately predicted the HLA-A and HLA-B alleles for most subjects in the first cohort. Across donors, most TCR sequences were observed very rarely, whereas some public TCRs were present in many individuals. Three of the identified cytomegalovirus-associated TCR beta chains were confirmed in vitro to be specific for cytomegalovirus antigens. A later genetic analysis reported fewer N-insertions in productive TCRs among donors in an Asian-associated ancestry cluster than the roughly 700-donor mean. A later analysis found that most CMV-associated TCR beta chains appeared HLA-restricted, with HLA associations seemingly driven largely by CMV exposure. Assigning TCR associations to individual alleles was difficult when HLA alleles, especially DR and DQ, strongly co-occurred. The earlier analysis of approximately 560 of the donors excluded some 16 rarely observed V segments, including chromosome 9 orphons, because counts were too low. In a later analysis, HLA-associated TCR beta chains showed more clonal expansion and lower generation probabilities than non-associated chains that were equally common. Immune exposure information for the cohort was limited to CMV serostatus. This cohort had only TCR beta chains sequenced, and the lack of alpha or paired-chain data limited which features could be detected. In a later genetic analysis, a missense DCLRE1C variant was associated with V-gene and J-gene trimming of TCR beta chains, and the association was replicated in an independent cohort. A cluster of highly shared sequence variants was judged likely to be a technical artifact of the sequencing pipeline. Correlated functional status among segregating V segments might reflect linkage disequilibrium, but an unknown experimental factor could not be ruled out. In an earlier analysis of around 600 of the donors, most TCR beta V segments appeared in productive rearrangements about 87% or about 30% of the time, broadly matching IMGT annotations. In a later analysis, the rate of TCR association differed among HLA loci, with DRB1 alleles having the most associated TCRs and HLA-C alleles having the fewest. The study gave a list of 150 to 200 TCR beta chains associated with cytomegalovirus. The presence/absence analyses assumed that sequencing depth was roughly uniform across donors, and that assumption may not be true. The classifier was reported to diagnose cytomegalovirus status with high specificity and sensitivity in both the original and validation cohorts. Specific HLA alleles were associated with roughly 16,000 TCR beta sequences at a false discovery rate of 0.05 in a later analysis. Because some donors lacked HLA typing at each locus, the association tests relied only on the typed subset. According to a later analysis, parvovirus B19, influenza, CMV and Epstein-Barr virus appeared linked to several top co-occurrence clusters. The 87-base-pair reads could not distinguish some IMGT-functional V segments, including TRBV6-2 and TRBV6-3, so those segments were excluded. According to the authors, the approach could potentially be generalized to other disease states and immunological phenotypes.

The library relied on the immunoSEQ multiplex PCR assay. For the multiplex PCR, a mixture combining 60 forward primers for TCR Vbeta segments and 13 reverse primers for TCR Jbeta segments was used. The CDR3 region of rearranged TCR beta genes was amplified from genomic DNA with a multiplex PCR assay. The amplified TCR beta libraries were sequenced on the Illumina HiSeq System as 87-base-pair reads. In the authors' own workflow: A later analysis counted approximately 84 million unique TCR beta chains across the 600 to 850 repertoires, and 9.5 million to 11 million of these chains were shared by at least two donors. Raw reads were error-corrected and collapsed into unique sequences with a nearest-neighbor algorithm that merged closely related sequences to remove PCR and sequencing errors. To assign V, D and J gene segments, CDR3 sequences were aligned to IMGT reference sequences. For a sequence to be retained, a match of at least six nucleotides to both a V gene segment and a J gene segment was required. A rearrangement was called productive if the CDR3 had no stop codons and remained in frame with V and J, and every other rearrangement was called non-productive. Following IMGT convention, CDR3 was defined as the stretch from the second conserved V-encoded cysteine up to the conserved J-encoded phenylalanine. The earlier analysis of 500 to 600 of the donors excluded sequences that lacked an unambiguous match to a single V gene segment. An earlier analysis of some 500 of the donors classified V segments as functional when productive rearrangements were above 56.7% and as segregating when the standard deviation between donors was above 5%. A statistical classification framework was built to diagnose cytomegalovirus status from the catalog of TCR beta chain sequences. V and J gene assignment, in a later analysis, came from comparing TCR nucleotide sequences with IMGT/GENE-DB human TR gene sequences. The TCRdist pipeline was used in a later analysis to assign CDR3 sequences and most-parsimonious VDJ recombination scenarios. In a later analysis, each TCR beta chain was defined by its CDR3 amino acid sequence together with its V-gene family, and reads lacking a unique V-gene family were excluded. To address suspected cross-contamination and a sequencing artifact, a later analysis removed 450 to 700 highly shared, low-generation-probability nucleotide sequences. In a later analysis, a clonal expansion index was calculated for each public chain from normalized within-repertoire ranks of inferred template counts. In a later analysis, generation probabilities were computed using a VDJ recombination model fitted to out-of-frame rearrangements, and the results were checked against IGoR. Hypergeometric tests were used in a later analysis to score TCR-TCR, TCR-HLA and TCR-CMV co-occurrence, with a repertoire-size bias correction applied to the TCR pairs. False discovery rates were estimated in a later analysis by permuting HLA or CMV assignments 20 times. In a later analysis, co-occurring TCRs were grouped with DBSCAN, and TCRdist sequence similarity was added when clustering was performed within HLA-allele-positive subsets. Repertoires with fewer than 30,000 or more than 120,000 public chains were left out of co-occurrence clustering, as were five repertoires with anomalous nucleotide sharing. TCRdb stores this immuneACCESS table with in-frame sequences only. Part of the clones is absent; in the studies checked, under half of the shortfall reflects unresolved V genes, and no reason is known for the rest. From that table come the V and J calls and clone size; the DNA was used to work out D and trimming. This sample comprises 150,000 to 200,000 clones, around 68% of them detected only once. Together, the top ten hold roughly 1.6% of the sample.

The cohort was made up of about 670 healthy bone marrow donors. Cohort members were all nominally healthy when sampled, although unrecorded immune exposures were likely present. The donor was CMV seronegative and belonged to the group of 320 or so seronegative cohort members. A peripheral blood sample was provided by each donor, and peripheral blood mononuclear cells were used for TCR beta sequencing. Genomic DNA extraction from the blood cell samples was performed with the Qiagen DNeasy Blood Extraction Kit. The sequenced material came from PBMCs. The source of this sequence is a girl aged 5 to 17 in good health and CMV-seronegative. The V and J segments used are TRBV2 and TRBJ2-7, with 7 bases aligning to TRBD1. CDR3 sequence: CASSEGQYRYEQYF. The sequence in DNA is TGTGCCAGCAGTGAGGGACAGTACCGCTACGAGCAGTACTTC.